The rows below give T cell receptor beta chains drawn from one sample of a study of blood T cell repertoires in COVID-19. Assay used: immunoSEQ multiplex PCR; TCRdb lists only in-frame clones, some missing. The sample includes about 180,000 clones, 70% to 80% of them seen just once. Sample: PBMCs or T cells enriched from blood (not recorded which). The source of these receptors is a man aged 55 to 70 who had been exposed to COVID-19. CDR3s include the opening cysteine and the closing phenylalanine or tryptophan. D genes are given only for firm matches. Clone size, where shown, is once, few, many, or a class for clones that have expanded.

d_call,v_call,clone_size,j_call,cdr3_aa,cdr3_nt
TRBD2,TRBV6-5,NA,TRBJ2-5,CFTGLAGKETQYF,TGCTTTACGGGACTAGCGGGAAAAGAGACCCAGTACTTC
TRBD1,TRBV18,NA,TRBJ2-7,CASSRTGGYEQYF,TGTGCCAGCTCACGAACAGGGGGCTACGAGCAGTACTTC
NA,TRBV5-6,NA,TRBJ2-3,CASSLDFTDTQYF,TGTGCCAGCAGCTTGGACTTCACAGATACGCAGTATTTT
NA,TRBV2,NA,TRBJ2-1,CASSEGPHEQFF,TGTGCCAGCAGTGAGGGCCCCCATGAGCAGTTCTTC
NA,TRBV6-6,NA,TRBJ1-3,CASSQLGGVENTIYF,TGTGCCAGCAGTCAACTCGGGGGGGTTGAAAACACCATATATTTT
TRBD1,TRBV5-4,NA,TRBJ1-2,CASSSGTANYGYTF,TGTGCCAGCAGCTCCGGGACAGCTAACTATGGCTACACCTTC
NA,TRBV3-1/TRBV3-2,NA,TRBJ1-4,CASSQAGKNEKLFF,TGTGCCAGCAGCCAAGCGGGGAAAAATGAAAAACTGTTTTTT
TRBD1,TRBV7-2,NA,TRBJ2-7,CASSETTGWEQYF,TGTGCCAGCAGCGAAACGACAGGGTGGGAGCAGTACTTC
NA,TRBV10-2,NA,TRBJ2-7,CASSDSYEQYF,TGCGCCAGCAGTGACAGCTACGAGCAGTACTTC
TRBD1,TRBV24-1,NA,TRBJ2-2,CATSDRTGAGELFF,TGTGCCACCAGTGATCGGACAGGGGCCGGGGAGCTGTTTTTT
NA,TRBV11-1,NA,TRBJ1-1,CASSRSGNTEAFF,TGTGCCAGCAGCCGCAGTGGGAACACTGAAGCTTTCTTT
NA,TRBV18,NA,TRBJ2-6,CASSPLARSGANVLTF,TGTGCCAGCTCACCACTGGCCCGCTCTGGGGCCAACGTCCTGACTTTC
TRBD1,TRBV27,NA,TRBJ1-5,CASSDRVGSNQPQHF,TGTGCCAGCAGTGACAGGGTGGGTAGCAATCAGCCCCAGCATTTT
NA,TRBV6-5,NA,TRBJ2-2,CASSSFAGGELFF,TGTGCCAGCAGTTCCTTTGCGGGCGGGGAGCTGTTTTTT
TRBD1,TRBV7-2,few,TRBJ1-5,CASSPVPGQGPGNQPQHF,TGTGCCAGCAGCCCGGTCCCGGGACAGGGCCCGGGAAATCAGCCCCAGCATTTT
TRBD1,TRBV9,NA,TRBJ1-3,CASSAPSTGGFAIYF,TGTGCCAGCAGCGCCCCATCGACAGGGGGGTTCGCCATATATTTT
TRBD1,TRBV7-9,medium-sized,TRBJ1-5,CASSSTGDFSNQPQHF,TGTGCCAGCAGCTCGACAGGGGATTTTAGCAATCAGCCCCAGCATTTT
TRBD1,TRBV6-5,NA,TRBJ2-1,CASSSTGGGFNEQFF,TGTGCCAGCAGTTCGACAGGGGGCGGATTCAATGAGCAGTTCTTC
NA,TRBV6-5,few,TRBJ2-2,CASSYIWRVGTGELFF,TGTGCCAGCAGTTACATATGGAGGGTTGGCACCGGGGAGCTGTTTTTT
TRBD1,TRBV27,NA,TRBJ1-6,CASRELTGEYSPLHF,TGTGCCAGCAGAGAGCTGACAGGGGAGTATTCACCCCTCCACTTT
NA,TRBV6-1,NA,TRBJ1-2,CASSEVQNYGYTF,TGTGCCAGCAGTGAGGTGCAGAACTATGGCTACACCTTC
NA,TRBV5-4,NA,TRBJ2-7,CASSRTAPSYEQYF,TGTGCCAGCAGCCGGACAGCCCCGTCCTACGAGCAGTACTTC
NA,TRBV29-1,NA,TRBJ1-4,CSVAEGVEKLFF,TGCAGCGTTGCCGAGGGCGTGGAAAAACTGTTTTTT
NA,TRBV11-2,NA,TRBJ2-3,CASSLGAGRSTDTQYF,TGTGCCAGCAGCCTGGGGGCGGGCCGTAGCACAGATACGCAGTATTTT
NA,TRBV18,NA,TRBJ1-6,CASSPGGLHNSPLHF,TGTGCCAGCTCACCCGGCGGACTGCATAATTCACCCCTCCACTTT
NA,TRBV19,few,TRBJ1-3,CASRNRVGNTIYF,TGTGCCAGTAGGAACAGGGTCGGAAACACCATATATTTT
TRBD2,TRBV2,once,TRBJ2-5,CASSEALLASGGTQYF,TGTGCCAGCAGTGAAGCGCTTCTGGCTAGCGGCGGGACCCAGTACTTC
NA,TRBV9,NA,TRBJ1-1,CASSVDNREYTEAFF,TGTGCCAGCAGCGTAGATAATCGGGAGTACACTGAAGCTTTCTTT
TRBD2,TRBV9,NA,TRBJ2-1,CASSVVAGDYNEQFF,TGTGCCAGCAGCGTAGTTGCGGGGGATTACAATGAGCAGTTCTTC
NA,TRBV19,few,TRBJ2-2,CASFGQGNTGELFF,TGTGCCAGTTTCGGGCAGGGGAACACCGGGGAGCTGTTTTTT
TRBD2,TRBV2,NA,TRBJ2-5,CASSGSSGRQETQYF,TGTGCCAGCAGTGGAAGTAGCGGGAGACAAGAGACCCAGTACTTC
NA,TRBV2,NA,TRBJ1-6,CASSEDRQRNSPLHF,TGTGCCAGCAGTGAGGATCGACAGAGGAATTCACCCCTCCACTTT
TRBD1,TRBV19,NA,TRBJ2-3,CASRTSRTGGTDTQYF,TGTGCCAGTAGGACGAGTCGGACAGGGGGCACAGATACGCAGTATTTT
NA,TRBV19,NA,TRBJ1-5,CASSTSDGGGNQPQHF,TGTGCCAGTAGTACCTCCGATGGAGGAGGCAATCAGCCCCAGCATTTT
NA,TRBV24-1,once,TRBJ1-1,CASQRGNTEAFF,TGTGCCAGTCAACGCGGCAACACTGAAGCTTTCTTT
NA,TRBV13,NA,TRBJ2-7,CASSPPGRTVSYEQYF,TGTGCCAGCAGCCCCCCCGGCAGAACAGTCTCCTACGAGCAGTACTTC
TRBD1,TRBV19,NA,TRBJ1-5,CASSVIQGAGNQPQHF,TGTGCCAGTAGTGTAATACAGGGGGCGGGAAATCAGCCCCAGCATTTT
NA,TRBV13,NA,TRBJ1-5,CASSFGGNQPQHF,TGTGCCAGCAGCTTTGGGGGGAATCAGCCCCAGCATTTT
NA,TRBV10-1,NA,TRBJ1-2,CASSEQGFSPNGYTF,TGCGCCAGCAGTGAGCAGGGTTTCTCCCCCAATGGCTACACCTTC
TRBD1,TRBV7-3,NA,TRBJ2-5,CASSWTGGGETQYF,TGTGCCAGCAGCTGGACAGGGGGCGGGGAGACCCAGTACTTC
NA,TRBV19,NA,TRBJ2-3,CASSIPGQSTQYF,TGTGCCAGTAGTATCCCCGGACAGTCTACGCAGTATTTT
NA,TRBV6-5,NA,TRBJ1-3,CAVQGSGNTIYF,TGTGCCGTACAGGGCTCTGGAAACACCATATATTTT
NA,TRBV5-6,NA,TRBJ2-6,CASSLAGSGANVLTF,TGTGCCAGCAGCTTGGCGGGGTCTGGGGCCAACGTCCTGACTTTC
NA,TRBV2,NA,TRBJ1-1,CASRRRTDNTEAFF,TGTGCCAGCAGGCGACGTACAGATAACACTGAAGCTTTCTTT
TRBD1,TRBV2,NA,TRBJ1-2,CASSLDRGDYGYTF,TGTGCCAGCAGTTTGGACAGGGGGGACTATGGCTACACCTTC
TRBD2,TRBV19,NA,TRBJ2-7,CASSGLAGTYEQYF,TGTGCCAGTAGTGGCCTAGCGGGAACCTACGAGCAGTACTTC
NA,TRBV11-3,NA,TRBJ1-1,CASSLGSVPMNTEAFF,TGTGCCAGCAGCTTAGGTTCGGTCCCCATGAACACTGAAGCTTTCTTT
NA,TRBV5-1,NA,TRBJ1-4,CASSLVAGYNEKLFF,TGCGCCAGCAGCTTGGTGGCAGGGTATAATGAAAAACTGTTTTTT
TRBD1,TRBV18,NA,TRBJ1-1,CASSTGQGEAFF,TGTGCCAGCTCAACCGGACAGGGCGAAGCTTTCTTT
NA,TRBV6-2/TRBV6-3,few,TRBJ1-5,CASSYSGRGGNQPQHF,TGTGCCAGCAGTTACTCCGGCAGGGGCGGCAATCAGCCCCAGCATTTT
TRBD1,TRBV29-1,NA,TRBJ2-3,CSVTPPGQATDTQYF,TGCAGCGTTACTCCCCCGGGACAGGCCACAGATACGCAGTATTTT
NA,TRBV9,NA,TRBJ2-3,CASSARPGSDTQYF,TGTGCCAGCAGCGCGCGACCGGGGTCGGATACGCAGTATTTT
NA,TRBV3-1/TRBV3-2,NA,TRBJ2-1,CASSPGLHYNEQFF,TGTGCCAGCAGCCCGGGACTCCATTACAATGAGCAGTTCTTC
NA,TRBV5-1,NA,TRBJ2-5,CASSPDGQLETQYF,TGCGCCAGCAGCCCCGACGGACAGTTAGAGACCCAGTACTTC
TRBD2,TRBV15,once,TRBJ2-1,CATSRDRVLAGVNEQFF,TGTGCCACCAGCAGAGATCGGGTCCTAGCGGGTGTCAATGAGCAGTTCTTC
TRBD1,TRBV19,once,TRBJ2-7,CASSIAGTGYEQYF,TGTGCCAGTAGTATAGCCGGGACAGGCTACGAGCAGTACTTC
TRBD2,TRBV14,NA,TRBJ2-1,CASSQWTSRYNEQFF,TGTGCCAGCAGCCAATGGACTAGCCGCTACAATGAGCAGTTCTTC